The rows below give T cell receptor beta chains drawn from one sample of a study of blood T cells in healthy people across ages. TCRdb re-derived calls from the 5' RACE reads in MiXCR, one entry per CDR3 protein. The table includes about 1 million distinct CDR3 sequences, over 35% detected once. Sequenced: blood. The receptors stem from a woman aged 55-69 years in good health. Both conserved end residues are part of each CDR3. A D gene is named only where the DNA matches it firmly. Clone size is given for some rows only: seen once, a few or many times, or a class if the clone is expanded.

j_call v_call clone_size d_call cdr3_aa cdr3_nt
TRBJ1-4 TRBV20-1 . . CSARGGRIEKLFF TGCAGTGCTAGAGGGGGTCGTATTGAAAAACTGTTTTTT
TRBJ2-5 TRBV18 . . CASSPRRSQEETQYF TGTGCCAGCTCACCCCGGCGGTCGCAGGAAGAGACCCAGTACTTC
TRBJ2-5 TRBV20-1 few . CSADSGSGETQYF TGCAGTGCAGATTCCGGGAGTGGAGAGACCCAGTACTTC
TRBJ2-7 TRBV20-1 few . CSASPGQPFGSEQYF TGCAGTGCATCACCGGGACAACCTTTTGGTAGCGAGCAGTACTTC
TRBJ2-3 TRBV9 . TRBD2 CASSVGAGGDTDTQYF TGTGCCAGCAGCGTAGGAGCGGGGGGGGACACAGATACGCAGTATTTT
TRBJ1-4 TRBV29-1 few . CSVGVGGSATNEKLFF TGCAGCGTTGGGGTCGGGGGGTCGGCAACTAATGAAAAACTGTTTTTT
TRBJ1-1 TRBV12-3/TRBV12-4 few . CASVHSGGGNTEAFF TGTGCCAGCGTACATTCGGGGGGAGGGAACACTGAAGCTTTCTTT
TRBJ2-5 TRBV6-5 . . CASSYFQGRQDPYF TGTGCCAGCAGTTATTTCCAGGGCAGACAGGATCCGTACTTC
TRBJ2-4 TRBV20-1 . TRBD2 CSASFGTSGTKNIQYF TGCAGTGCTAGTTTCGGGACTAGCGGGACTAAAAACATTCAGTACTTC
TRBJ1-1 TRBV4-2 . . CASSQTPGPLSEAFF TGTGCCAGCAGCCAAACCCCGGGTCCCCTTAGTGAAGCTTTCTTT
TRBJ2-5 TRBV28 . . CASSFRDTKEETQYF TGTGCCAGCAGCTTCCGGGACACAAAAGAAGAGACCCAGTACTTC
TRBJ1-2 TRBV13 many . CASSQNYGYTF TGTGCCAGCAGCCAAAACTATGGCTACACCTTC
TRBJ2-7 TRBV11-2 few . CASSPGYGNYEQYF TGTGCCAGCAGCCCGGGTTACGGGAACTACGAGCAGTACTTC
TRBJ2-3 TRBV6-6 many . CASSQQGTQYF TGTGCCAGCAGTCAACAGGGTACGCAGTATTTT
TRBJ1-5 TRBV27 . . CASGRGGIDQPQHF TGTGCCAGCGGTCGTGGAGGGATAGATCAGCCCCAGCATTTT